This TCR beta chain was sequenced for a study of intratumoral heterogeneity in liver cancer. Study-level information: Patients were mostly male, median age 63 years. Overall study results and limits: A noted limitation was under-sampling of tumor-infiltrating lymphocytes.

Worth noting for this clone: Antigen unknown.

Trimming removed 2 bases at V and 5 bases at J, with 10 bases between. CDR1 SEHNR and CDR2 FQNEAQ come from the germline V gene (reference sequence). The CDR3 consists of 13 residues. The method was immunoSEQ multiplex PCR; TCRdb's version includes in-frame clones alone and lacks a portion of them. The repertoire holds just over 20,000 clones, with roughly 73% as singletons. Early-stage hepatocellular carcinoma patients were treatment-naïve prior to resection. Sampled areas showed no macroscopic evidence of necrosis or hemorrhage. Sequencing was performed on tumor-adjacent normal tissue, taken before any cancer treatment. The receptor comes from a woman in her sixties or seventies with hepatocellular carcinoma. The genes are TRBV7-9 and TRBJ2-7; D gene ambiguous. The CDR3 region is CASSLITPHEQYF. The DNA for the CDR3 is TGTGCCAGCAGCTTAATAACCCCCCACGAGCAGTACTTC. The whole variable domain, remainder taken from reference TRBV7-9 and TRBJ2-7, is DTGVSQNPRHKITKRGQNVTFRCDPISEHNRLYWYRQTLGQGPEFLTYFQNEAQLEKSRLLSDRFSAERPKGSFSTLEIQRTEQGDSAMYLCASSLITPHEQYFGPGTRLTVT.